This T cell receptor beta chain stems from a study of siplizumab effects on memory and regulatory T cells. The CDR3 has 15 residues. J lost 3 bases, V lost 3 bases, and 2 bases had no gene match. The germline CDR1 and CDR2 sequences are SGHRS and YFSETQ. Notes on this clone: Its target is unknown.

Regarding the study as a whole: The alloreactive clones that mapped to unstimulated subsets made up only a minor fraction. Siplizumab gave mappable alloreactive CD4+ clones an average Treg-derived fraction of under 70%, against over 25% in controls.

TCRdb keeps only in-frame clones here, not all; method: immunoSEQ multiplex PCR. The sample lists roughly 97,000 clones; about 94% were seen once. This receptor was identified in a human donor in good health. Sequenced: Tregs sorted from blood. The rearrangement uses TRBV5-1 and TRBJ2-2; TRBD1 agrees at 10 bases. The CDR3 nucleotides read TGCGCCAGCAGCTGGGGACAGGGGTACACCGGGGAGCTGTTTTTT. Translation: CASSWGQGYTGELFF.